This is a list of T cell receptor beta chains from one sample in a study of monozygotic twins with inflammatory bowel disease. From its re-call of the 5' RACE reads, TCRdb lists each CDR3 protein once, without DNA. This table holds about 380,000 distinct CDR3 sequences. Sample: blood. Receptor source: a human donor with ulcerative colitis or Crohn's disease, or a healthy co-twin of an affected twin (not recorded which). Both conserved end residues are part of each CDR3.

J gene: TRBJ1-1
CDR3 length: 19
V gene: TRBV11-2
CDR3 protein: CASSSRIKTGGTLNTEAFF

J gene: TRBJ2-7
CDR3 length: 14
V gene: TRBV5-1
CDR3 protein: CASSSGQARLEQYF

J gene: TRBJ2-7
CDR3 length: 15
V gene: TRBV20-1
CDR3 protein: CSARAPRGLAYEQYF

J gene: TRBJ1-1
CDR3 length: 16
V gene: TRBV5-1
CDR3 protein: CASSSDRGSRNTEAFF

J gene: TRBJ2-5
CDR3 length: 15
V gene: TRBV20-1
CDR3 protein: CSARDNRDFQETQYF

J gene: TRBJ2-3
CDR3 length: 15
V gene: TRBV4-1
CDR3 protein: CASSQDPQGRDTQYF

J gene: TRBJ2-5
CDR3 length: 18
V gene: TRBV6-2/TRBV6-3
CDR3 protein: CASSSFGTGGERGETQYF

J gene: TRBJ2-5
CDR3 length: 16
V gene: TRBV5-1
CDR3 protein: CASSSTQGGGAETQYF

J gene: TRBJ2-1
CDR3 length: 18
V gene: TRBV5-5
CDR3 protein: CASRPGQVRGGAYNEQFF

J gene: TRBJ1-2
CDR3 length: 13
V gene: TRBV4-3
CDR3 protein: CASSMRADYGYTF

J gene: TRBJ2-5
CDR3 length: 16
V gene: TRBV4-2
CDR3 protein: CASSQVSGGKQETQYF

J gene: TRBJ1-2
CDR3 length: 17
V gene: TRBV12-3/TRBV12-4
CDR3 protein: CASSTFLTDSFVYGYTF

J gene: TRBJ2-5
CDR3 length: 13
V gene: TRBV19
CDR3 protein: CASSWDNEETQYF

J gene: TRBJ2-6
CDR3 length: 17
V gene: TRBV5-1
CDR3 protein: CASSLNAPGTGANVLTF

J gene: TRBJ2-2
CDR3 length: 15
V gene: TRBV12-3/TRBV12-4
CDR3 protein: CASSSGGSDTGELFF

J gene: TRBJ2-7
CDR3 length: 15
V gene: TRBV5-6
CDR3 protein: CDSSLADIAPYEQYF

J gene: TRBJ1-3
CDR3 length: 14
V gene: TRBV3-1
CDR3 protein: CASRGKGTGNTIYF

J gene: TRBJ2-1
CDR3 length: 15
V gene: TRBV5-1
CDR3 protein: CASSLESGGANEQFF

J gene: TRBJ2-1
CDR3 length: 15
V gene: TRBV20-1
CDR3 protein: CSARPSGGFYNEQFF

J gene: TRBJ2-7
CDR3 length: 12
V gene: TRBV28
CDR3 protein: CATSQGPYEQYF

J gene: TRBJ2-3
CDR3 length: 16
V gene: TRBV20-1
CDR3 protein: CSARSPGRRDTDTQYF

J gene: TRBJ2-5
CDR3 length: 13
V gene: TRBV27
CDR3 protein: CASSLREGQTQYF

J gene: TRBJ2-2
CDR3 length: 13
V gene: TRBV2
CDR3 protein: CASRDWRTGELFF

J gene: TRBJ2-7
CDR3 length: 13
V gene: TRBV29-1
CDR3 protein: CSVEETTSYEQYF

J gene: TRBJ2-5
CDR3 length: 12
V gene: TRBV7-2
CDR3 protein: CASGQGAETQYF

J gene: TRBJ1-2
CDR3 length: 14
V gene: TRBV13
CDR3 protein: CASSYRGASYGYTF

J gene: TRBJ2-3
CDR3 length: 12
V gene: TRBV10-3
CDR3 protein: CAISERDDTQYF

J gene: TRBJ1-4
CDR3 length: 13
V gene: TRBV10-2
CDR3 protein: CASMRGLGEKLFF

J gene: TRBJ2-7
CDR3 length: 17
V gene: TRBV14
CDR3 protein: CASSQIPGQGIPYEQYF

J gene: TRBJ1-3
CDR3 length: 16
V gene: TRBV2
CDR3 protein: CASSEYNTGGADTIYF

J gene: TRBJ2-7
CDR3 length: 15
V gene: TRBV5-1
CDR3 protein: CASTPRAGGIYEQYF

J gene: TRBJ2-7
CDR3 length: 12
V gene: TRBV10-3
CDR3 protein: CAIRETGYEQYF

J gene: TRBJ1-2
CDR3 length: 16
V gene: TRBV25-1
CDR3 protein: CASSEYRPGQSYGYTF

J gene: TRBJ2-7
CDR3 length: 16
V gene: TRBV4-1
CDR3 protein: CASSQLAWGQGVEQYF

J gene: TRBJ2-7
CDR3 length: 15
V gene: TRBV6-2/TRBV6-3
CDR3 protein: CASSYWARGRNEQYF

J gene: TRBJ2-1
CDR3 length: 15
V gene: TRBV4-1
CDR3 protein: CASSQDLTPNNEQFF

J gene: TRBJ2-1
CDR3 length: 15
V gene: TRBV4-2
CDR3 protein: CASSQVRDTYNEQFF

J gene: TRBJ2-7
CDR3 length: 14
V gene: TRBV10-3
CDR3 protein: CAISAGDRGYEQYF

J gene: TRBJ2-3
CDR3 length: 13
V gene: TRBV3-1
CDR3 protein: CASSPTTMDTQYF

J gene: TRBJ2-5
CDR3 length: 14
V gene: TRBV4-1
CDR3 protein: CASSEKKDRTRQYF

J gene: TRBJ2-7
CDR3 length: 16
V gene: TRBV27
CDR3 protein: CASSLEPTPLYYEQYF

J gene: TRBJ2-1
CDR3 length: 14
V gene: TRBV3-1
CDR3 protein: CASSQALSYNEQFF

J gene: TRBJ1-2
CDR3 length: 16
V gene: TRBV4-2
CDR3 protein: CASSQDGMPPNYGYTF

J gene: TRBJ2-1
CDR3 length: 13
V gene: TRBV15
CDR3 protein: CATSGLFLDEQFF

J gene: TRBJ2-2
CDR3 length: 13
V gene: TRBV12-3/TRBV12-4
CDR3 protein: CASRGGATGELFF

J gene: TRBJ1-2
CDR3 length: 16
V gene: TRBV2
CDR3 protein: CASSKSQSPYNYGYTF

J gene: TRBJ1-4
CDR3 length: 17
V gene: TRBV5-4
CDR3 protein: CASSHERQGGSSEKLFF

J gene: TRBJ1-2
CDR3 length: 15
V gene: TRBV29-1
CDR3 protein: CSVEDQGQTNYGYTF